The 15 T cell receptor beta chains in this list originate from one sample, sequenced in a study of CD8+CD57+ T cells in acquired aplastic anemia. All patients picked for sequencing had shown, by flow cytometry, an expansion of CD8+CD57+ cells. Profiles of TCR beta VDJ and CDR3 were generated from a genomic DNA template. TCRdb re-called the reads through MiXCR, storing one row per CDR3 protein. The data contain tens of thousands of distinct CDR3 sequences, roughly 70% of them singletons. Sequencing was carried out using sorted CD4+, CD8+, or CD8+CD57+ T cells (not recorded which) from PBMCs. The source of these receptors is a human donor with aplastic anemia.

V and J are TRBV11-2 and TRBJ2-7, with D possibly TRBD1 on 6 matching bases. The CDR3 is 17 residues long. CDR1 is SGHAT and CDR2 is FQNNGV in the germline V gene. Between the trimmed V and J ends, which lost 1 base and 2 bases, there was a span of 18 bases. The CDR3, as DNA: TGTGCCAGCAGCTTAGGCCTAACAGGGTTGGGGGCCTACGAGCAGTACTTC. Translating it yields CASSLGLTGLGAYEQYF.

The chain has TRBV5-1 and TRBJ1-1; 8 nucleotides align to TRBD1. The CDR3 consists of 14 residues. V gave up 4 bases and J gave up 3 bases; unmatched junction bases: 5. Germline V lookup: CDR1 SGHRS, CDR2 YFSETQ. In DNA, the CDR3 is TGCGCCAGCAGCCTGGGACAGGCCTACACTGAAGCTTTCTTT. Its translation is CASSLGQAYTEAFF.

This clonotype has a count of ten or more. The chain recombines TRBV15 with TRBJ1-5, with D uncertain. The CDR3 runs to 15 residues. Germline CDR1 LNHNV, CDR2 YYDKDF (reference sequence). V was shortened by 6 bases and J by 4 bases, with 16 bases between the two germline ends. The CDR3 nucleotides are TGTGCCACCAGACGGAACACTCTGGGGAATCAGCCCCAGCATTTT. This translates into CATRRNTLGNQPQHF.

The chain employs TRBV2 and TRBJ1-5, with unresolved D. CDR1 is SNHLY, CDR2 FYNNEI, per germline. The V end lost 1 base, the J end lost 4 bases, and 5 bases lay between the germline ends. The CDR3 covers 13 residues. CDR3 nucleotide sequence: TGTGCCAGCAGTGAAGGTGGAAATCAGCCCCAGCATTTT. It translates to CASSEGGNQPQHF.

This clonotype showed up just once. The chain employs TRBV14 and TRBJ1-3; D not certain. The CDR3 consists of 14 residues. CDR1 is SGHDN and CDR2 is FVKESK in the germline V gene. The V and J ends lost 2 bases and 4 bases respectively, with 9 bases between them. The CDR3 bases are TGTGCCAGCAGCCAATTAGGGATCGGAAACACCATATATTTT. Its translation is CASSQLGIGNTIYF.

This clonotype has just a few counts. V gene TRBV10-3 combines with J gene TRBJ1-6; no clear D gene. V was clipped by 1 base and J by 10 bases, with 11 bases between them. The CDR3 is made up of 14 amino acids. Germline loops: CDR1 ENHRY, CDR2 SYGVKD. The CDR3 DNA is TGTGCCATCAGTGAGTTCGCCGGACGGTCACCCCTCCACTTT. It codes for CAISEFAGRSPLHF.

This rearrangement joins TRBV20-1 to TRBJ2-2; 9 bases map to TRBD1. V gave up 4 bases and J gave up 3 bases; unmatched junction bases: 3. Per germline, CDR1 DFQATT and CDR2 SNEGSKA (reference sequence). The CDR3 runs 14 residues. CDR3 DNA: TGCAGTGCTACCTGGACAGGGGACACCGGGGAGCTGTTTTTT. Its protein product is CSATWTGDTGELFF.

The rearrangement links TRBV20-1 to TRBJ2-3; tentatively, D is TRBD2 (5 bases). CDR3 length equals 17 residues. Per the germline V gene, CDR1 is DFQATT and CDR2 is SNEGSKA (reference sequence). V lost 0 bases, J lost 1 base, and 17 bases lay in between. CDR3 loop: CSARDSFGSHGTDTQYF. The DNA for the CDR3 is TGCAGTGCTAGAGATAGCTTTGGGAGTCACGGCACAGATACGCAGTATTTT.

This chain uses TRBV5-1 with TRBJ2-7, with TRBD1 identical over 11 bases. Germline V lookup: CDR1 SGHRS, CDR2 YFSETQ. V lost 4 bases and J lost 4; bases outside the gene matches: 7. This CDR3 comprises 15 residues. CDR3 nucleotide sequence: TGCGCCAGCAGCCACCCGGGACAGGGGGTATACGAGCAGTACTTC. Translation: CASSHPGQGVYEQYF.

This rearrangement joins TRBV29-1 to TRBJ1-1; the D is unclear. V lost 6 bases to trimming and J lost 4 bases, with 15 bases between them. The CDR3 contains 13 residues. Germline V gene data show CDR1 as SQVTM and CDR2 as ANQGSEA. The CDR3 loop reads CSVPGSMSTEAFF. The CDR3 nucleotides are TGCAGCGTCCCAGGTTCCATGAGCACTGAAGCTTTCTTT.

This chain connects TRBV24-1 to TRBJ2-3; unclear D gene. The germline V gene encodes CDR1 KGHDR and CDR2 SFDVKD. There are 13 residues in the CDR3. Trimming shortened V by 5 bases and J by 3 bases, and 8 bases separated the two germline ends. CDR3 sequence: CATSALSTDTQYF. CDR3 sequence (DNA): TGTGCCACCAGTGCGCTGTCGACAGATACGCAGTATTTT.

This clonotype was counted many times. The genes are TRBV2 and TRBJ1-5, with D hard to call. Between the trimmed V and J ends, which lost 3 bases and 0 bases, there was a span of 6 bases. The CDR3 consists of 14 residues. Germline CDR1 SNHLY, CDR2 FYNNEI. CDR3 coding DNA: TGTGCCAGCAGTGATGTGGATAGCAATCAGCCCCAGCATTTT. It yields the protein CASSDVDSNQPQHF.

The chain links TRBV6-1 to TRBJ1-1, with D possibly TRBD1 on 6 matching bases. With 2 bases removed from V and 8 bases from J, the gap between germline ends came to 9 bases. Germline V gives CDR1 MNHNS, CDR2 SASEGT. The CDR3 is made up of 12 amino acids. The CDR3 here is CASSERGLEAFF. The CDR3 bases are TGTGCCAGCAGTGAACGGGGGCTAGAAGCTTTCTTT.

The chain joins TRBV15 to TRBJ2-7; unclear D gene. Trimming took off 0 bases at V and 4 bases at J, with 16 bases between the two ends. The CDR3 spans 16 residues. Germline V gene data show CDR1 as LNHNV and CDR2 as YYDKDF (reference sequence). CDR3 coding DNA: TGTGCCACCAGCAGAGATAGATCCGCTCTACTTTACGAGCAGTACTTC. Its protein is CATSRDRSALLYEQYF.

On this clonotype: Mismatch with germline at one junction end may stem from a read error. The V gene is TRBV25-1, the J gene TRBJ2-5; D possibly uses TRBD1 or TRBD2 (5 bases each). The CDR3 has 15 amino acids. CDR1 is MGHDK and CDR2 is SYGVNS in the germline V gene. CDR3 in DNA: TGTGCCAGCAGTGAATATAGAGGGGCGGAGGAGACCCAGTACTTT. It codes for CASSEYRGAEETQYF.